The rows below give T cell receptor beta chains drawn from one sample of a study of shared clonotypes between healthy human individuals. TCRdb keeps only in-frame clones here, not all; method: immunoSEQ multiplex PCR. The sample gives hundreds of thousands of clones, 90% to 95% of which show up once; approximately 24% is in the top ten. The material sequenced was naive CD8+ T cells sorted from blood. All receptors derive from a man aged 25 to 45 in good health. Each CDR3 is given without its conserved first and last residue. Size tells how often a clone was seen (once, few, many) or the class of an expanded clone, and some rows leave it out.

abundance	j_gene	v_gene	CDR3aa
.	TRBJ2-1	TRBV7-2	ASSIRIGGSYNEQF
once	TRBJ1-5	TRBV27	ASSLLDSNQPQH
.	TRBJ1-5	TRBV11-2	ASSLQARGVGDSNQPQH
.	TRBJ1-5	TRBV7-9	ASTLGGMSNQPQH
.	TRBJ2-7	TRBV4-1	ASSSQEQGYEQY
.	TRBJ1-5	TRBV11-2	ASSLGTGDYSNQPQH
.	TRBJ2-5	TRBV7-9	ASGRLAPETQY
once	TRBJ1-3	TRBV9	ASQTRGQLY
once	TRBJ2-7	TRBV6-1	AGEGEIYEQY
.	TRBJ2-3	TRBV5-6	ASSLKPGQGYDTQY
.	TRBJ1-1	TRBV19	ASSWTVANTEAF
.	TRBJ2-5	TRBV5-5	ASSPRFGGETQY
.	TRBJ2-7	TRBV7-3	ASSPGQGAYEQY
.	TRBJ2-7	TRBV30	AWSVLGYEQY
.	TRBJ2-2	TRBV4-1	ASSQHLAGGDGELF
.	TRBJ2-1	TRBV5-4	ASSDGTSGSYNEQF
.	TRBJ2-7	TRBV9	ASSVGSPAYEQY
few	TRBJ2-1	TRBV9	ASSPRPGTREEQF
.	TRBJ2-7	TRBV4-1	ASSQGSREQY
.	TRBJ1-2	TRBV5-1	ASSLAGELNYGYT
.	TRBJ2-7	TRBV5-4	ASSLAGQTYEQY
.	TRBJ2-7	TRBV6-5	ASSSQADYEQY
.	TRBJ2-7	TRBV7-9	ASSFRTSGRADSYEQY
.	TRBJ2-7	TRBV2	ASSEGTEVLWGYEQY
.	TRBJ2-1	TRBV7-2	ASSADLAGRAINEQF
.	TRBJ2-1	TRBV29-1	SGDPGRNEQF
.	TRBJ2-7	TRBV9	ASSPEGTGGYEQY
few	TRBJ1-1	TRBV18	ASSPALPGQNNEAF
.	TRBJ1-5	TRBV15	ATSRDRDDQPQH
.	TRBJ1-5	TRBV27	ASSLGQGYQPQH
.	TRBJ2-7	TRBV14	ASSPRTNYEQY
.	TRBJ1-5	TRBV7-9	ASSLTGGGQPQH
once	TRBJ2-5	TRBV9	ASSRTGETQY
.	TRBJ2-7	TRBV11-2	ASSFVDYSYEQY
.	TRBJ2-7	TRBV19	ASSKKAGGWDEQY
.	TRBJ2-1	TRBV25-1	SGGPYNEQF
.	TRBJ1-4	TRBV7-2	ASSLLAAATNEKLF
.	TRBJ2-5	TRBV29-1	SVEEGSGLAYQETQY
.	TRBJ2-1	TRBV19	ASSIYGSLNYNEQF
.	TRBJ2-7	TRBV11-2	ASSSRVLGYEQY
.	TRBJ2-3	TRBV4-1	ASSQEPSGTTDTQY
.	TRBJ2-2	TRBV29-1	SVEFGGPGELF
.	TRBJ2-7	TRBV27	ASSYRGPSYEQY
.	TRBJ2-6	TRBV7-7	ASSSMSSGANVLT
.	TRBJ1-1	TRBV7-9	ASSFGGMNTEAF
.	TRBJ1-5	TRBV15	ATSRDPIPTGDNQPQH
.	TRBJ1-5	TRBV15	ATSSSGIQPQH
once	TRBJ2-1	TRBV27	ASSLYPQGGYNEQF
.	TRBJ2-7	TRBV5-1	ASSGVRGGYEQY
.	TRBJ2-7	TRBV6-5	ASSYGLVEQY